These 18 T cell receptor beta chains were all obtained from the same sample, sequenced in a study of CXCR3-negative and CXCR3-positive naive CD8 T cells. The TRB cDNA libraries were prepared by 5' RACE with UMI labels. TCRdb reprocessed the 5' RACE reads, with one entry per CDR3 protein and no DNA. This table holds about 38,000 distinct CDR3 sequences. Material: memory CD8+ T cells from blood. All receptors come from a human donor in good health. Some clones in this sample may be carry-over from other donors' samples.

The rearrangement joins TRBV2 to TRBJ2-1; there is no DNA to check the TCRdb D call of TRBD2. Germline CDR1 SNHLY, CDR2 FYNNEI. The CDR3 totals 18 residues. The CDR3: CASSSPRNPGLGFDEQFF. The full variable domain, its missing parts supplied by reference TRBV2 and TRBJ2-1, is EPEVTQTPSHQVTQMGQEVILRCVPISNHLYFYWYRQILGQKVEFLVSFYNNEISEKSEIFDDQFSVERPDGSNFTLKIRSTKLEDSAMYFCASSSPRNPGLGFDEQFFGPGTRLTVL.

The CDR3 here is CSVEAEGLYEQYF. This chain uses TRBV29-1 with TRBJ2-7. From germline, CDR1 is SQVTM and CDR2 ANQGSEA. This CDR3 is built from 13 residues.

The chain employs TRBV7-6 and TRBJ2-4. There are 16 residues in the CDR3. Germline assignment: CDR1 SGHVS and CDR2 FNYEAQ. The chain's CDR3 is CASSSSLGLYKNIQYF.

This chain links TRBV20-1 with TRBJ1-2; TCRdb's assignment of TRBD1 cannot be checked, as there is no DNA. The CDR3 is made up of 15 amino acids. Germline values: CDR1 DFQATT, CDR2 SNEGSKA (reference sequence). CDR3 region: CSARVWDRDVYGYTF.

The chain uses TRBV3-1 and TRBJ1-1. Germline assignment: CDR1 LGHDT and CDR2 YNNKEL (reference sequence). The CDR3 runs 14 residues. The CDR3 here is CASTRGTSNTEAFF.

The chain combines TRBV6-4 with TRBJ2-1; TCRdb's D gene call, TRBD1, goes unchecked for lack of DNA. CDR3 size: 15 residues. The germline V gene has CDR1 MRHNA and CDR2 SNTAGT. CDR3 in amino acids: CASSDSVGTYNEQFF.

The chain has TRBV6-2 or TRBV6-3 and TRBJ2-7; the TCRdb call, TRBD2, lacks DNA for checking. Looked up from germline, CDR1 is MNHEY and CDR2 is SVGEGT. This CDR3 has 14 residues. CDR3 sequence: CASSYLGGVNAQYF.

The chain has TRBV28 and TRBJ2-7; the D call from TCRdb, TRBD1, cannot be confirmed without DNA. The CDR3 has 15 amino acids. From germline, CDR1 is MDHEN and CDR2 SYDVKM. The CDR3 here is CASSSETDLGFEQYF.

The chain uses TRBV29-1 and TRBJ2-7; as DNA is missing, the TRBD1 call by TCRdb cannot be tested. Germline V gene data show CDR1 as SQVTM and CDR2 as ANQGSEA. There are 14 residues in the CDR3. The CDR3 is CSGLLGQGSYEQYF.

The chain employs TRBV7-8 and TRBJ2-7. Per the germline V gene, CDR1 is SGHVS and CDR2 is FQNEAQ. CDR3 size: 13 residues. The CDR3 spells CASSPRTSYEQYF.

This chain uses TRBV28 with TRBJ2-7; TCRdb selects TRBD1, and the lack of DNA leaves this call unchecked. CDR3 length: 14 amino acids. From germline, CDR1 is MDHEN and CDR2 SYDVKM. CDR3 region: CACIGRAERCEQYF.

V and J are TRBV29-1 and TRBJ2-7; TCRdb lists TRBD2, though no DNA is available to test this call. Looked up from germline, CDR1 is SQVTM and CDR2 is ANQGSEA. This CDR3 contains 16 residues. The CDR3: CSVEDRNSGESYEQYF.

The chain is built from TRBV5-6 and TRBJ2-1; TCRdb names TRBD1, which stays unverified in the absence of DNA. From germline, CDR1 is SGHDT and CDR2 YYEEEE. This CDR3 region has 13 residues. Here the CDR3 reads CASSSGAANEQFF.

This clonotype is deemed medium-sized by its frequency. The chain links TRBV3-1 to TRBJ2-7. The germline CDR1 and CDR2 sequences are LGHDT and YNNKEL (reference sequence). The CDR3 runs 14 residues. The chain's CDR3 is CASSQDITSYEQYF.

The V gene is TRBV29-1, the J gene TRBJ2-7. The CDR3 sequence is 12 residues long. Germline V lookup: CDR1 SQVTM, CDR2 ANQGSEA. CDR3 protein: CSVFDSSYEQYF.

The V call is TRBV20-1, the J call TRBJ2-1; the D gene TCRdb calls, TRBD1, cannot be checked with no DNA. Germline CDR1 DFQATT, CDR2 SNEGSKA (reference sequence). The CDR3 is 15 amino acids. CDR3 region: CSAREGQSFYNEQFF.

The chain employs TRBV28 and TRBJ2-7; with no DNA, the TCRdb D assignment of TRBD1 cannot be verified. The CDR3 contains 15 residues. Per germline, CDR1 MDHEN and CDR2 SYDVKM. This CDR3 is CASSTNTDRGLEQYF.

The CDR3 sequence: CASSYSQYYEQYF. The chain uses TRBV6-5 and TRBJ2-7. The germline V gene encodes CDR1 MNHEY and CDR2 SVGAGI. This CDR3 region has 13 residues.